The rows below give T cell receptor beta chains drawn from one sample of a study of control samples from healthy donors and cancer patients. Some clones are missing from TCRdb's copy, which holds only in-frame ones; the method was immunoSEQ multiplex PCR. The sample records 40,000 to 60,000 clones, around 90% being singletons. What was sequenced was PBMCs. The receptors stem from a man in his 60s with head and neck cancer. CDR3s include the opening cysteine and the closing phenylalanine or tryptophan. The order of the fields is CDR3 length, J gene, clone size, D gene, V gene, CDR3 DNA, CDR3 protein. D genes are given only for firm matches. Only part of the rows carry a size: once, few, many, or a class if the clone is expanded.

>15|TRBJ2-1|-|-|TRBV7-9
TGTGCCAGCAGCTTAAGCGGAATTACCTACAATGAGCAGTTCTTC
CASSLSGITYNEQFF
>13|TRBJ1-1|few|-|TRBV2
TGTGCCAGCAGCCAGGGGAGAGTCACTGAAGCTTTCTTT
CASSQGRVTEAFF
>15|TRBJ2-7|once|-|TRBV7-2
TGTGCCAGCAGCCCCAACTCTCCTACATCCGGCGAGCAGTACTTC
CASSPNSPTSGEQYF
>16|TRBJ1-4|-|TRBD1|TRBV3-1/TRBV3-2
TGTGCCAGCAGCCAACTAGAGGGGGCGATTAATGAAAAACTGTTTTTT
CASSQLEGAINEKLFF
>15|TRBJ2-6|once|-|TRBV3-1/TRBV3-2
TGTGCCAGCAGCCAAGACATCTCTGGGGCCAACGTCCTGACTTTC
CASSQDISGANVLTF
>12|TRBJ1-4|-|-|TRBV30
TGTGCCTGGAGTGGAGGCGGGGAAAAACTGTTTTTT
CAWSGGGEKLFF
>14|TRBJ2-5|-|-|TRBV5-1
TGCGCCAGCAGACGGGGGGCTGAGGGTGAGACCCAGTACTTC
CASRRGAEGETQYF
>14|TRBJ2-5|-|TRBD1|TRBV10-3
TGTGCCATCAGGGGACAGGGGGGGGAGGAGACCCAGTACTTC
CAIRGQGGEETQYF
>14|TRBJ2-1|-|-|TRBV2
TGTGCCAGCACCGCTATATCCTCCTACAATGAGCAGTTCTTC
CASTAISSYNEQFF
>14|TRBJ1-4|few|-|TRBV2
TGTGCCAGCAGTCCAGGGAGTACTAATGAAAAACTGTTTTTT
CASSPGSTNEKLFF
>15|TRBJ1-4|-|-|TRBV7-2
TGTGCCAGCAGCTTGGGTCAGTTTCTAAATGAAAAACTGTTTTTT
CASSLGQFLNEKLFF
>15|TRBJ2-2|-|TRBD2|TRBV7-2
TGTGCCAGCAGCTTACAACTAGCGGTGTCCGGGGAGCTGTTTTTT
CASSLQLAVSGELFF
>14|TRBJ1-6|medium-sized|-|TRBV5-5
TGTGCCAGCAGCTTGGACGGGAGTAGTTCACCCCTCCACTTT
CASSLDGSSSPLHF
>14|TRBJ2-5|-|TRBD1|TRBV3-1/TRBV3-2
TGTGCCAGCAGCTACGGACAGGCCCAGGGTGCCCAGTACTTC
CASSYGQAQGAQYF
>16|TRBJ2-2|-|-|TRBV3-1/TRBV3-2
TGTGCCAGCAGCCAAGATCCCGGGAGTGACACCGGGGAGCTGTTTTTT
CASSQDPGSDTGELFF
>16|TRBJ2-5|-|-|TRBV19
TGTGCCAGTACCCCCCCTGGTGGCGGCACCCAAGAGACCCAGTACTTC
CASTPPGGGTQETQYF
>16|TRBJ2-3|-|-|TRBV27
TGTGCCAGCAGTTTATGGCCCAGGGAAGCAACAGATACGCAGTATTTT
CASSLWPREATDTQYF
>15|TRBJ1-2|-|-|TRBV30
TGTGCCTGGAGTCGCCGAGGAGGGAGTTCCTATGGCTACACCTTC
CAWSRRGGSSYGYTF
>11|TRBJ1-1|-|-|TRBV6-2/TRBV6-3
TGTGCCAGCAGCCGTCAAGGGGGAGCTTTCTTT
CASSRQGGAFF
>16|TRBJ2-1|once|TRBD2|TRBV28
TGTGCCAGCAGTTTGGCTAGCGGGAGCTCCTACAATGAGCAGTTCTTC
CASSLASGSSYNEQFF
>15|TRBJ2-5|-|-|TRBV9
TGTGCCAGCAGCGTAGGGGCAGGCCATCAAGAGACCCAGTACTTC
CASSVGAGHQETQYF
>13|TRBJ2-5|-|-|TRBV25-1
TGTGCCAGCAGTGAATTGAACGGAGAGACCCAGTACTTC
CASSELNGETQYF
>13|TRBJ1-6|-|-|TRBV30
TGTGCCTGGACTCTAAGGGGTAATTCACCCCTCCACTTT
CAWTLRGNSPLHF
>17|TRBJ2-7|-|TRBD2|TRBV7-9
TGTGCCAGCAGCTTCGGACTAGCGGGAGTGGAATACTACGAGCAGTACTTC
CASSFGLAGVEYYEQYF
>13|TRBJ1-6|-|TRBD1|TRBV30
TGTGCCTGGAAATCAGGGGGGAATTCACCCCTCCACTTT
CAWKSGGNSPLHF
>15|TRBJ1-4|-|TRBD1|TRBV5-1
TGCGCCAGCAGCTTGGGACAGGGAAGGGATGAAAAACTGTTTTTT
CASSLGQGRDEKLFF
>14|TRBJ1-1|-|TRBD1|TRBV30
TGTGCCTGGAGTACAGGGGTCGGGGACACTGAAGCTTTCTTT
CAWSTGVGDTEAFF
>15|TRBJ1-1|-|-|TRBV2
TGTGCCAGCAGTGTAACCCGGGGGGAGAACACTGAAGCTTTCTTT
CASSVTRGENTEAFF
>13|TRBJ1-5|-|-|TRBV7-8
TGTGCCAGCAGCTCACAGGGAGGTCAGCCCCAGCATTTT
CASSSQGGQPQHF
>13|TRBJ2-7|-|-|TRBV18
TGTGCCAGCTCACCACCTAACGTCCACGAGCAGTACTTC
CASSPPNVHEQYF
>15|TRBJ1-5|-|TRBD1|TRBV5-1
TGCGCCAGCAGCAGGACAGGGGATGACAATCAGCCCCAGCATTTT
CASSRTGDDNQPQHF
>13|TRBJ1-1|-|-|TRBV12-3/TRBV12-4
TGTGCCAGCAGTTTAGGACCGAACACTGAAGCTTTCTTT
CASSLGPNTEAFF
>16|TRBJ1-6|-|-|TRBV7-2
TGTGCCAGCAGCTCGAGACCGGGACTGGATAATTCACCCCTCCACTTT
CASSSRPGLDNSPLHF
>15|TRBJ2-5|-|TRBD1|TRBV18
TGTGCCAGCTCACCATATGGACAGGGAAAAGAGACCCAGTACTTC
CASSPYGQGKETQYF
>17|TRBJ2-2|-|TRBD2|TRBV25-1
TGTGCCAGCAGTGATACTGCGGGGGGCTACTACACCGGGGAGCTGTTTTTT
CASSDTAGGYYTGELFF
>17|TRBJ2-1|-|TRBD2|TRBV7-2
TGTGCCAGCAGCTCGTCATCCGTCGGGAGGCCGGGCAATGAGCAGTTCTTC
CASSSSSVGRPGNEQFF
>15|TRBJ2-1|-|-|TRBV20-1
TGCAGTGCTAGTGTTATCGGGGGTCCTTACAATGAGCAGTTCTTC
CSASVIGGPYNEQFF
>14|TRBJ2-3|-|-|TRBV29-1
TGCAGCGACGGCGGCGGGTTTGGCACAGATACGCAGTATTTT
CSDGGGFGTDTQYF
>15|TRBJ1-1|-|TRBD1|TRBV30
TGTGCCTGGAGTGTACAGGGACAGGGACTATCTGAAGCTTTCTTT
CAWSVQGQGLSEAFF
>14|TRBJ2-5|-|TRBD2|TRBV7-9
TGTGCCAGCAGCTTAAGCGGGAGCGCCGAGACCCAGTACTTC
CASSLSGSAETQYF
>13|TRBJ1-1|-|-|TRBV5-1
TGCGCCAGCAGTTGGGGCGCGAACACTGAAGCTTTCTTT
CASSWGANTEAFF
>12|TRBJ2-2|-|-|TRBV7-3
TGTGCCAGCAGCTCGGGGGAAGGGGAGCTGTTTTTT
CASSSGEGELFF
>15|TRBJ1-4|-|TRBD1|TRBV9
TGTGCCAGCAGCGTAGGAGGGGGCTTAAATGAAAAACTGTTTTTT
CASSVGGGLNEKLFF
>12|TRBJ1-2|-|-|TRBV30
TGTGCCTGGAGTACAGGGCCCTATGGCTACACCTTC
CAWSTGPYGYTF
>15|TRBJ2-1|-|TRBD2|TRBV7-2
TGTGCCAGCAGCTTAGCGGGACTAGGGAACAATGAGCAGTTCTTC
CASSLAGLGNNEQFF
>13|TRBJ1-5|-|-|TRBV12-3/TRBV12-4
TGTGCCAGCAGTTTGGGGGAGCATCAGCCCCAGCATTTT
CASSLGEHQPQHF
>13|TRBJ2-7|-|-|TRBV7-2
TGTGCCAGCAGCTTCGGAGGTTACTACGAGCAGTACTTC
CASSFGGYYEQYF
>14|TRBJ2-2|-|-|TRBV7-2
TGTGCCAGCAGCTTATTGGGGCACACCGGGGAGCTGTTTTTT
CASSLLGHTGELFF
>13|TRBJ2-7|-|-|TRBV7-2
TGTGCCAGCAGCTTAGGGAGATACTACGAGCAGTACTTC
CASSLGRYYEQYF
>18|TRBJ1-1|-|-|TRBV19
TGTGCCAGTACCGGGTTAAGGGGTATAGGGGTTTCGAACACTGAAGCTTTCTTT
CASTGLRGIGVSNTEAFF
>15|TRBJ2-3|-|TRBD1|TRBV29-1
TGCAGCGTCCTTAGGGACAGAGCTAGCACAGATACGCAGTATTTT
CSVLRDRASTDTQYF
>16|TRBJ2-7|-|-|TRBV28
TGTGCCAGCAGCCCCGACCTTAATCCCTCCCCCTACGAGCAGTACTTC
CASSPDLNPSPYEQYF
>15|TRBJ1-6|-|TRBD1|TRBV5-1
TGCGCCAGCAGCTTGGGGGACAGGGATAATTCACCCCTCCACTTT
CASSLGDRDNSPLHF
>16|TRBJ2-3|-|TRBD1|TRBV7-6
TGTGCCAGCAGCCTCTGGGGACAGGGGAGCACAGATACGCAGTATTTT
CASSLWGQGSTDTQYF
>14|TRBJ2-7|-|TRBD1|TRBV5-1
TGCGCCAGCAGCGAACAGGGGTCGGAGTACGAGCAGTACTTC
CASSEQGSEYEQYF
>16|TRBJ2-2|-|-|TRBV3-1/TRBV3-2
TGTGCCAGCAGAAACACCGGCGGGTCCTACACCGGGGAGCTGTTTTTT
CASRNTGGSYTGELFF
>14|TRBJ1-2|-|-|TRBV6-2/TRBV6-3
TGTGCCAGCAGTTACTCGGGCCCTGTTGGCGGCTACACCTTC
CASSYSGPVGGYTF
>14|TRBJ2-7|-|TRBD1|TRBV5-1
TGCGCCAGCAGTCTCGGACAGGGGCCCCACGAGCAGTACTTC
CASSLGQGPHEQYF
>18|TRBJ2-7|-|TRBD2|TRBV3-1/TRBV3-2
TGTGCCAGCAGCCCTAAGGGTCTAGCGGGAGGGCCTTGGGACGAGCAGTACTTC
CASSPKGLAGGPWDEQYF
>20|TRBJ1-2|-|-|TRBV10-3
TGTGCCATCAGTGAGTCGAGATTAGGAGACAGCGGCCGGATAGGCTATGGCTACACCTTC
CAISESRLGDSGRIGYGYTF